Each of the 23 T cell receptor beta chains below was sequenced from the same sample in a study of response to subunit inactivated influenza vaccine. A single record per CDR3 protein comes from TCRdb applying MiXCR to the RT-PCR reads. The data show around 520,000 distinct CDR3 sequences, about 25% seen once. Source: CD4+ T cells sorted from PBMCs, taken about 5 days after vaccination. Receptors were obtained from a man aged 50-59 years who received an inactivated influenza vaccine.

This clonotype was seen just once. This chain links TRBV24-1 with TRBJ2-1, with 8 bases fitting TRBD2. Germline CDR1 KGHDR, CDR2 SFDVKD. J gave up 3 bases and V 3 bases, and 6 bases lay outside the gene matches. The CDR3 runs 16 residues. CDR3 bases: TGTGCCACCAGTGATGGATCGGGGGGGCTCTACAATGAGCAGTTCTTC. Amino acid sequence: CATSDGSGGLYNEQFF.

This clonotype was counted only a few times. The rearrangement links TRBV29-1 to TRBJ1-1; 8 bases agree with TRBD1. The CDR3 loop spans 15 amino acids. The ends lost 7 bases at V and 0 bases at J; junction bases unmatched: 10. Germline values: CDR1 SQVTM, CDR2 ANQGSEA. The CDR3 region is CSALTGAFMNTEAFF. CDR3 nucleotide sequence: TGCAGCGCTCTGACAGGGGCCTTTATGAACACTGAAGCTTTCTTT.

CDR3 sequence reads: CSVGTSKHEQYF. The DNA for the CDR3 is TGCAGCGTCGGGACTAGCAAGCACGAGCAGTACTTC. This chain connects TRBV29-1 to TRBJ2-7; 9 nucleotides align to TRBD2. This CDR3 has 12 amino acids. Trimming cost V 6 bases and J 5 bases; bases outside gene matches: 5. Looked up from germline, CDR1 is SQVTM and CDR2 is ANQGSEA.

This clonotype came up a few times. The genes are TRBV6-5 and TRBJ2-5; D unclear. The germline CDR1 and CDR2 sequences are MNHEY and SVGAGI. The CDR3 runs to 15 residues. V was shortened by 0 bases and J by 5 bases, with 13 bases between the two germline ends. CDR3 nucleotides: TGTGCCAGCAGTTACTCGCGCAGCTCCAGGGAGACCCAGTACTTC. Translating it yields CASSYSRSSRETQYF.

J is TRBJ2-4 and V is TRBV7-9, with a possible D match to TRBD1 (6 bases). CDR1 is SEHNR and CDR2 is FQNEAQ in the germline V gene (reference sequence). The CDR3 is made up of 14 amino acids. The ends were cut back, 11 bases at V and 0 bases at J, with 14 bases in the middle. The CDR3 sequence: CALKGGVAKNIQYF. The CDR3 nucleotides are TGTGCCCTCAAAGGGGGAGTAGCCAAAAACATTCAGTACTTC. The variable domain in full, completed from reference TRBV7-9 and TRBJ2-4, reads DTGVSQNPRHKITKRGQNVTFRCDPISEHNRLYWYRQTLGQGPEFLTYFQNEAQLEKSRLLSDRFSAERPKGSFSTLEIQRTEQGDSAMYLCALKGGVAKNIQYFGAGTRLSVL.

Many counts were recorded for this clonotype. The chain couples TRBV9 to TRBJ2-1; possibly TRBD2 for D (5 bases). Germline V gives CDR1 SGDLS, CDR2 YYNGEE. V was pared by 0 bases and J by 10 bases, with 11 bases between. The CDR3 runs to 13 residues. For the CDR3, the DNA is TGTGCCAGCAGCGTAGGGCTAGCTTTAGAGCAGTTCTTC. Its protein product is CASSVGLALEQFF.

This clonotype was seen a handful of times. The chain recombines TRBV7-2 with TRBJ2-3, with TRBD2 identical over 10 bases. The CDR3 covers 15 residues. The germline gives CDR1 SGHTA, CDR2 FQGNSA. Unmatched junction bases numbered 5, after V lost 0 bases and J lost 8 bases. The CDR3 is CASSLARLAGATQYF. DNA of the CDR3: TGTGCCAGCAGCTTAGCCCGACTAGCGGGCGCTACGCAGTATTTT.

The chain has TRBV12-3 or TRBV12-4 and TRBJ2-5; D is perhaps TRBD2 (5 bases). The germline V and J ends were trimmed by 1 base and 9 bases, with 12 bases remaining between them. The CDR3 extends over 13 amino acids. The chain's CDR3 is CASSLVGVGAQYF. CDR3 in DNA: TGTGCCAGCAGTTTAGTTGGCGTCGGGGCCCAGTACTTC.

The chain combines TRBV6-1 with TRBJ2-1, with TRBD2 as a possible D gene (6 bases). The V and J ends lost 8 bases and 6 bases respectively, with 14 bases between them. Germline V gene sequence: CDR1 MNHNS, CDR2 SASEGT. CDR3 length: 13 amino acids. CDR3 sequence (DNA): TGTGCCAGCCGGCGGGAATTCGGCAATGAGCAGTTCTTC. Translating it yields CASRREFGNEQFF.

This clonotype showed up just a few times. This chain joins TRBV12-3 or TRBV12-4 and TRBJ1-5; unclear D gene. The CDR3 spans 15 residues. Trimming took off 1 base at V and 0 bases at J, with 7 bases between the two ends. The CDR3 DNA follows: TGTGCCAGCAGTTTAGAGGCTTATAGCAATCAGCCCCAGCATTTT. Its protein is CASSLEAYSNQPQHF.

The DNA for the CDR3 is TGTGCCACCAGCCAGGGGTTGGGGACAGGCCTAAACATTCAGTACTTC. Amino acid sequence: CATSQGLGTGLNIQYF. This chain joins TRBV15 and TRBJ2-4; 8 bases map to TRBD1. Germline V gene data show CDR1 as LNHNV and CDR2 as YYDKDF (reference sequence). This CDR3 has 16 residues. J gave up 6 bases and V 5 bases, and 12 bases lay outside the gene matches. Looking up the rest from reference TRBV15 and TRBJ2-4 gives the full variable domain: DAMVIQNPRYQVTQFGKPVTLSCSQTLNHNVMYWYQQKSSQAPKLLFHYYDKDFNNEADTPDNFQSRRPNTSFCFLDIRSPGLGDTAMYLCATSQGLGTGLNIQYFGAGTRLSVL.

The CDR3 region has the DNA TGTGCCACCAGCAGAGTGGCCTTTGCTGGGGCCAACGTCCTGACTTTC. Its translation: CATSRVAFAGANVLTF. This chain uses TRBV15 with TRBJ2-6; the D is unclear. The CDR3 has 16 residues. The germline gives CDR1 LNHNV, CDR2 YYDKDF (reference sequence). V shed 1 base and J shed 2 bases, with 9 bases lying between them.

The J gene is TRBJ2-3, the V gene TRBV5-1; D not certain. V gave up 3 bases and J gave up 0 bases, with 8 bases separating them. Germline lookup yields CDR1 SGHRS and CDR2 YFSETQ. The CDR3 has 14 residues. In DNA form, the CDR3 reads TGCGCCAGCAGCTCAACCTCTAGCACAGATACGCAGTATTTT. Translation: CASSSTSSTDTQYF.

This clonotype has ten or more counts. V gene TRBV20-1 combines with J gene TRBJ1-5, with D possibly being TRBD1 (5 bases). The CDR3 is 13 residues long. Trimming took 5 bases from V and 0 from J, leaving 8 bases between them. Germline V gene lookup returns CDR1 DFQATT and CDR2 SNEGSKA (reference sequence). The CDR3 DNA reads as TGCAGTGCTCTGACAGCTAGCAATCAGCCCCAGCATTTT. Residues: CSALTASNQPQHF.

V is TRBV7-2 and J is TRBJ2-1, with D possibly matching TRBD2 (5 bases). The CDR3 covers 15 residues. The germline gives CDR1 SGHTA, CDR2 FQGNSA. Trimming shortened V by 3 bases and J by 4 bases, and 13 bases separated the two germline ends. This CDR3 reads CASSFVGGEYNEQFF. CDR3 bases: TGTGCCAGCAGCTTTGTGGGTGGGGAGTACAATGAGCAGTTCTTC.

This clonotype appeared a single time. CDR3 sequence (DNA): TGCGCCAGCAGCTTTGGCGGGGGAACTAACTATGGCTACACCTTC. It is translated as CASSFGGGTNYGYTF. The rearrangement links TRBV5-1 to TRBJ1-2; possibly TRBD1 for D (5 bases). Trimming stripped 2 bases from V and 0 bases from J, with 11 bases between. Germline V gene sequence: CDR1 SGHRS, CDR2 YFSETQ. The CDR3 sequence is 15 residues long.

The CDR3 region has the DNA TGCAGCGTTGAAAGGGGGGCAACTTTCTTT. It is translated as CSVERGATFF. The chain joins TRBV29-1 to TRBJ1-1; tentative D call: TRBD1 (6 bases). V lost 2 bases, J lost 12 bases, and 10 bases lay in between. CDR1 is SQVTM, CDR2 ANQGSEA, per germline. There are 10 residues in the CDR3.

This clonotype was observed a handful of times. The chain is built from TRBV6-5 and TRBJ2-7; 8 nucleotides line up with TRBD1. Germline V gene sequence: CDR1 MNHEY, CDR2 SVGAGI. This CDR3 has 15 amino acids. The V segment lost 2 bases and the J segment 3 bases; nucleotides outside the gene matches: 6. The CDR3 region is CASSYVTGAIYEQYF. The CDR3 DNA is TGTGCCAGCAGTTACGTGACAGGGGCCATCTACGAGCAGTACTTC.

This clonotype has at least ten counts. The chain employs TRBV5-1 and TRBJ1-2, with D maybe TRBD1 (5 bases). The CDR3 is 14 residues long. Between the trimmed V and J ends, which lost 4 bases and 2 bases, there was a span of 12 bases. Looked up from germline, CDR1 is SGHRS and CDR2 is YFSETQ. The CDR3 loop reads CASSPGDRNYGYTF. CDR3 coding DNA: TGCGCCAGCAGCCCGGGCGACAGAAACTATGGCTACACCTTC.

V gene TRBV20-1 combines with J gene TRBJ2-5; 7 positions agree with TRBD2. Germline V lookup: CDR1 DFQATT, CDR2 SNEGSKA (reference sequence). The junction had 13 bases not matched to a gene; V was cut back by 4 bases and J by 2 bases. The CDR3 runs 16 residues. CDR3 loop: CSAIPMASGEQETQYF. For the CDR3, the DNA is TGCAGTGCTATCCCGATGGCTAGCGGAGAACAAGAGACCCAGTACTTC.

This clonotype was seen more than once but under ten times. This chain joins TRBV10-3 and TRBJ2-1; 11 bases are a match to TRBD2. In germline, CDR1 is ENHRY, CDR2 SYGVKD. The CDR3 runs to 14 residues. V lost 10 bases to trimming and J lost 5 bases; unmatched junction nucleotides: 7. CDR3 sequence reads: CATETSGAHNEQFF. The CDR3 nucleotides read TGTGCCACGGAGACTAGCGGGGCTCACAATGAGCAGTTCTTC.

This clonotype was counted between two and nine times. The chain joins TRBV12-3 or TRBV12-4 to TRBJ2-7, with TRBD1 matching over 8 bases. The CDR3 loop spans 15 amino acids. With 7 bases clipped from V and 0 bases from J, the junction kept 8 bases outside the gene matches. The CDR3 reads CASTNGQGLSYEQYF. The CDR3 nucleotides read TGTGCCAGCACCAACGGACAGGGTCTCTCCTACGAGCAGTACTTC.

The chain joins TRBV7-6 to TRBJ2-7, with a weak D call TRBD2 (6 bases). The CDR3 totals 14 residues. The V end lost 8 bases, the J end lost 3 bases, and 17 bases lay between the germline ends. Germline V gene lookup returns CDR1 SGHVS and CDR2 FNYEAQ. The CDR3 reads CASSPRRVSYEQYF. For the CDR3, the DNA is TGTGCCAGCTCCCCGCGGAGGGTAAGCTACGAGCAGTACTTC.